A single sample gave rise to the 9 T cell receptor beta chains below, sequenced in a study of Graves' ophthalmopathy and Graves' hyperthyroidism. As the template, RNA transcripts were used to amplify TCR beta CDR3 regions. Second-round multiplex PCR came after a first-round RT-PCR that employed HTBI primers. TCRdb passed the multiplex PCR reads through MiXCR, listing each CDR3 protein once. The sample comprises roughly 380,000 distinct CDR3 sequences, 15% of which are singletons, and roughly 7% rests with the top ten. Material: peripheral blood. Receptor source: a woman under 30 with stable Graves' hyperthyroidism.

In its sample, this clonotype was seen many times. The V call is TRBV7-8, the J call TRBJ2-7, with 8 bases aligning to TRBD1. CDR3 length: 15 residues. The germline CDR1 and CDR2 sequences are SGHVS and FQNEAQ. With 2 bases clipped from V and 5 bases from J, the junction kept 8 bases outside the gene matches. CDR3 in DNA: TGTGCCAGCAGCTTACGGGACAGGTATCTAAACGAGCAGTACTTC. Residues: CASSLRDRYLNEQYF.

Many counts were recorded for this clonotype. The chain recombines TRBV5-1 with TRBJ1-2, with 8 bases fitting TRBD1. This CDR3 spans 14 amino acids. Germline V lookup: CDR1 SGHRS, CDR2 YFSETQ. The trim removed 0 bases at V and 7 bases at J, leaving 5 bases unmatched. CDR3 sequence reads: CASSLGDRGSGYTF. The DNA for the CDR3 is TGCGCCAGCAGCTTGGGAGACAGGGGATCTGGCTACACCTTC.

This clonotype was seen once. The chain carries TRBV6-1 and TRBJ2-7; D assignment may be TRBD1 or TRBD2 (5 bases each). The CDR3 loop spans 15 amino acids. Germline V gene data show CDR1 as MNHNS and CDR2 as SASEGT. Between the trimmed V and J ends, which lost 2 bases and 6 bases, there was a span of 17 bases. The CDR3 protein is CASSERVGTPREQYF. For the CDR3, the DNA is TGTGCCAGCAGTGAACGAGTCGGGACCCCACGCGAGCAGTACTTC.

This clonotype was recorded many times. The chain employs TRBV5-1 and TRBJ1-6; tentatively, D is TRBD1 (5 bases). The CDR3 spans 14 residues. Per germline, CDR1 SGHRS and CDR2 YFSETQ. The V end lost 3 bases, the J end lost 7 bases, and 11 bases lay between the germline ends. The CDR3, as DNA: TGCGCCAGCAGCTCGGGACTGTGGAATTCACCCCTCCACTTT. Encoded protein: CASSSGLWNSPLHF.

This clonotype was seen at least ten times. The CDR3 region is CASSYSAGAENYGYTF. CDR3 coding DNA: TGTGCCAGCAGTTACTCCGCCGGCGCAGAGAACTATGGCTACACCTTC. This chain links TRBV6-5 with TRBJ1-2; D gene unclear. Trimming took off 0 bases at V and 2 bases at J, with 13 bases between the two ends. CDR3 length: 16 amino acids. Per the germline V gene, CDR1 is MNHEY and CDR2 is SVGAGI.

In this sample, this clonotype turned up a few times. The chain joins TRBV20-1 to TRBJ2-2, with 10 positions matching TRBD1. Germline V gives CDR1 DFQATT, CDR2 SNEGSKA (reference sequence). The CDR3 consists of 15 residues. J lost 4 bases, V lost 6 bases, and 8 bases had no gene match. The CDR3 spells CSATDRGKSTGELFF. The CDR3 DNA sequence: TGCAGTGCCACGGACAGGGGGAAAAGCACCGGGGAGCTGTTTTTT.

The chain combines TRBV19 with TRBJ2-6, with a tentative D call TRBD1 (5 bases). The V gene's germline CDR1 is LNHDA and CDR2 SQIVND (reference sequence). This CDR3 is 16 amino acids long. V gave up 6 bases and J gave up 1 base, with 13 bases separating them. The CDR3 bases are TGTGCCAGTAGGGCCAGGGCTTCGTCTGGGGCCAACGTCCTGACTTTC. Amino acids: CASRARASSGANVLTF.

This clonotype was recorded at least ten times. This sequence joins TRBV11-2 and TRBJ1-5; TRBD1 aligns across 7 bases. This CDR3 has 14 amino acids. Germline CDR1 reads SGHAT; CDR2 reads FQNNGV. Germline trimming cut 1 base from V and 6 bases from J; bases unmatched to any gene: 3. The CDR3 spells CASSLGQGTQPQHF. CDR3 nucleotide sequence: TGTGCCAGCAGCTTAGGACAGGGTACTCAGCCCCAGCATTTT.

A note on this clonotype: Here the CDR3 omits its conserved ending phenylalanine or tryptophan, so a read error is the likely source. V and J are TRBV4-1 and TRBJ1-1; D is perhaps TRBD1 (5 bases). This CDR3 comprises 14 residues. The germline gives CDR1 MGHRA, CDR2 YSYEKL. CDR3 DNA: TGCCCCAGCAGCCATGAACGGGAGGGGACTGAAGCTTTCTGT. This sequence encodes CPSSHEREGTEAFC.